This T cell receptor (beta chain) was found in a study of OX40 agonist ivuxolimab in advanced cancers. Study at large: Three patients got partial responses; one had hepatocellular carcinoma and two had cutaneous melanoma. Overall study results and limits: Within 6 weeks, CD4+ and CD8+ blood T cells expanded clonally at 0.1 to 3.0 mg/kg. Low levels of normalized T-cell clonal expansion also appeared in some nonresponders.

The CDR3 sequence is 15 residues long. CDR1 SGHKS and CDR2 YYEKEE come from the germline V gene (reference sequence). V gave up 0 bases and J gave up 2 bases, with 11 bases separating them. Regarding this clone: Its antigen is unknown.

Sequencing used immunoSEQ multiplex PCR; TCRdb keeps in-frame clones, though not all of them. This repertoire shows about 50,000 clones, approximately 80% found once; its top ten account for 3.9%. Specimen: CD4+ or CD8+ T cells sorted from blood, collected in a trial of the OX40 agonist ivuxolimab. The chain joins TRBV5-5 to TRBJ2-5; weak D call: TRBD1 (5 bases). This receptor was taken from an adult with an advanced solid tumor such as melanoma, head and neck, liver or kidney cancer. The DNA for the CDR3 is TGTGCCAGCAGCTTGGAAAGGACAAGACAAGAGACCCAGTACTTC. This gives the protein CASSLERTRQETQYF.